This TCR beta chain was observed in a study of PD-1 blockade in mismatch repair-deficient tumors. The data were produced by immunoSEQ multiplex PCR, yet TCRdb's version contains in-frame clones alone and is incomplete. The profile shows around 100,000 clones, roughly 80% of them singletons. The TCR-sequenced patients were a few responders to pembrolizumab. The germline gives CDR1 SGHRS, CDR2 YFSETQ. The CDR3 spans 14 residues. V gave up 3 bases and J gave up 5 bases; unmatched junction bases: 5. The specimen was peripheral blood, collected roughly 60 weeks after starting pembrolizumab. The chain links TRBV5-1 to TRBJ1-1, with 9 bases matching TRBD1. This sequence was found in an adult with mismatch repair-deficient cancer. CDR3 protein: CASSSQGARTEAFF. The CDR3 DNA reads TGCGCCAGCAGCTCACAGGGGGCGCGAACTGAAGCTTTCTTT.